What follows are 9 T cell receptor beta chains derived from one specimen sequenced in a study of response to subunit inactivated influenza vaccine. TCRdb independently ran MiXCR on the RT-PCR reads; one entry per CDR3 protein. The profile shows some 500,000 distinct CDR3 sequences, more than 15% of them singletons. Sequencing used CD4+ T cells sorted from PBMCs, obtained 23 to 25 months after vaccination. These TCRs come from a man between 50 and 70 years old who received an inactivated influenza vaccine.

This sequence joins TRBV20-1 and TRBJ1-2; 11 nucleotides agree with TRBD1. This CDR3 is 15 amino acids long. Losses at the gene ends were 5 bases for V and 3 bases for J; bases not matched to a gene: 8. Germline CDR1 DFQATT, CDR2 SNEGSKA (reference sequence). The CDR3, as DNA: TGCAGTGCTCCGCCGGGACAGGGGGTTTACTATGGCTACACCTTC. Protein: CSAPPGQGVYYGYTF.

This clonotype has a handful of counts. The V and J genes are TRBV6-4 and TRBJ1-1; D might be TRBD1 (5 bases). The germline V and J ends were trimmed by 6 bases and 0 bases, with 11 bases remaining between them. The CDR3 is 14 amino acids. Germline CDR1 MRHNA, CDR2 SNTAGT. The CDR3 region is CASSDSSLNTEAFF. DNA of the CDR3: TGTGCCAGCAGCGACAGTTCCTTGAACACTGAAGCTTTCTTT.

This rearrangement joins TRBV9 to TRBJ1-2; the D gene is possibly TRBD1 (5 bases). Germline-derived CDR1 and CDR2 are SGDLS and YYNGEE. CDR3 size: 15 residues. Between the trimmed V and J ends, which lost 2 bases and 8 bases, there was a span of 19 bases. DNA of the CDR3: TGTGCCAGCAGCGTTGGGACCGGGCCTACGGAAGGCTACACCTTC. The encoded protein is CASSVGTGPTEGYTF.

This clonotype was detected a few times. The chain joins TRBV29-1 to TRBJ2-3, with 7 bases identical to TRBD1. With V trimmed by 4 bases and J by 5 bases, 9 bases remained unmatched. CDR1 and CDR2 from the germline V gene are SQVTM and ANQGSEA. The CDR3 extends over 14 amino acids. The CDR3 nucleotides read TGCAGCGTTGCCGGACAGGTGAAAAAAGATACGCAGTATTTT. Its translation: CSVAGQVKKDTQYF.

The table lists this clonotype with a few counts. The genes are TRBV5-1 and TRBJ1-1, with 7 bases lining up with TRBD1. The V segment lost 2 bases and the J segment 11 bases; nucleotides outside the gene matches: 15. Germline assignment: CDR1 SGHRS and CDR2 YFSETQ. The CDR3 has 15 amino acids. The CDR3 is CASSFGTVTLPGAFF. The CDR3 DNA is TGCGCCAGCAGCTTTGGGACAGTGACCCTCCCGGGGGCTTTCTTT.

The genes are TRBV4-2 and TRBJ2-5, with 9 nucleotides matching TRBD2. Germline CDR1 is LGHNA and CDR2 is YNFKEQ. This CDR3 has 14 residues. Germline trimming cut 1 base from V and 11 bases from J; bases unmatched to any gene: 8. CDR3: CASSQVLSGSSQYF. The CDR3 DNA is TGTGCCAGCAGCCAAGTGCTTAGCGGGAGTTCACAGTACTTC.

The genes are TRBV20-1 and TRBJ2-3; 7 bases align to TRBD2. The J segment lost 2 bases and the V segment lost 7 bases, leaving 9 bases of the junction unmatched. The CDR3 runs to 14 residues. In germline, CDR1 is DFQATT, CDR2 SNEGSKA (reference sequence). The CDR3 is CSVLLAANTDTQYF. The CDR3 DNA follows: TGCAGTGTTCTTCTAGCGGCCAACACAGATACGCAGTATTTT.

This clonotype was seen a handful of times. The chain links TRBV7-2 to TRBJ2-2, with D perhaps TRBD1 (6 bases). The CDR3 spans 17 residues. Trimming left V 5 bases short and J 7 bases short, with 23 bases between. Germline assignment: CDR1 SGHTA and CDR2 FQGNSA. This CDR3 is CASSVTTGPGYIGELFF. The CDR3 bases are TGTGCCAGCAGCGTCACGACAGGCCCCGGTTACATCGGGGAGCTGTTTTTT. Filled out from reference TRBV7-2 and TRBJ2-2, the complete variable domain reads GAGVSQSPSNKVTEKGKDVELRCDPISGHTALYWYRQSLGQGLEFLIYFQGNSAPDKSGLPSDRFSAERTGGSVSTLTIQRTQQEDSAVYLCASSVTTGPGYIGELFFGEGSRLTVL.

This clonotype was picked up many times. J is TRBJ2-2 and V is TRBV12-3 or TRBV12-4; 10 positions match TRBD1. The CDR3 length is 15 residues. The V gene end was trimmed by 5 bases and the J gene end by 3 bases; junction bases not matched to a gene: 3. CDR3 loop: CASSPTGGYTGELFF. CDR3 DNA: TGTGCCAGCAGTCCGACAGGGGGCTACACCGGGGAGCTGTTTTTT.